This record concerns one T cell receptor beta chain sequence. Its specificity is not known. The sample belongs to a study of T-cell reconstitution after alpha-beta-depleted transplantation in children. Overall study findings and caveats: Most T-cell counts and diversity one year after the transplant came from T cells that were newly produced. Approximately two months post-transplant, alpha-beta T cells reportedly originated from several hundred expanded graft clones. Surviving recipient T cells and thymic progenitors produced the high day-60 TCRbeta diversity seen in some patients.

Trimming stripped 5 bases from V and 1 base from J, with 16 bases between. The germline V gene encodes CDR1 SGHVS and CDR2 FNYEAQ. The CDR3 is 16 amino acids. Unique molecular identifiers were incorporated when the TCRbeta library was constructed. Each CDR3 protein gets one entry after TCRdb re-called the PCR reads with MiXCR. The sample lists some 460,000 distinct CDR3 sequences, roughly 17% occurring once. The sequencing used PBMCs, mostly from graft donor cells, collected 360 days after TCRalphabeta/CD19-depleted stem cell transplant. The chain joins TRBV7-6 to TRBJ2-3; no reliable D call. The clonotype comes from a boy under three years old who had a stem cell transplant for Wiskott-Aldrich syndrome, so the T cells may come from the graft donor. The CDR3 loop is CASSKRTREGTDTQYF. CDR3 coding DNA: TGTGCCAGCAGCAAAAGGACCCGAGAGGGCACAGATACGCAGTATTTT.